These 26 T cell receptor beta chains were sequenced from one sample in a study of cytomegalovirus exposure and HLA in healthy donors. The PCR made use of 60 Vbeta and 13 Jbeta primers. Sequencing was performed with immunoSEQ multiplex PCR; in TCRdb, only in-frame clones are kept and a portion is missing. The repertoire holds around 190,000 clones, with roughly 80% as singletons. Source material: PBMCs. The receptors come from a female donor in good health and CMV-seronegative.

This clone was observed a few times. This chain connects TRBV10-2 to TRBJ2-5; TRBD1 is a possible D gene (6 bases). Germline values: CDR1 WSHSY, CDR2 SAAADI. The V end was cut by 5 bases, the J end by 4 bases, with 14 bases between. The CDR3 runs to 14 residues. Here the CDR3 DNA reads TGCGCCAGCAGTAGACAGGTCAGGGGAGAGACCCAGTACTTC. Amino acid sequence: CASSRQVRGETQYF.

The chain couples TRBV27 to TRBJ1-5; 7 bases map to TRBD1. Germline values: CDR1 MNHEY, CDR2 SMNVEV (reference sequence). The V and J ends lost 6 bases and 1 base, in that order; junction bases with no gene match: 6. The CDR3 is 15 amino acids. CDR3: CASRLGTASNQPQHF. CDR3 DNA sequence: TGTGCCAGCAGGCTAGGGACAGCCAGCAATCAGCCCCAGCATTTT.

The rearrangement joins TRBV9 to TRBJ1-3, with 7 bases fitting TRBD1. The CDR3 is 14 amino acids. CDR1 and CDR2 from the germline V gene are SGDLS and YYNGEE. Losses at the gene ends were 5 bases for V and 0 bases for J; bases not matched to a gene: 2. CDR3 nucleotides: TGTGCCAGCAGTCCAGGGGGCTCTGGAAACACCATATATTTT. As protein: CASSPGGSGNTIYF.

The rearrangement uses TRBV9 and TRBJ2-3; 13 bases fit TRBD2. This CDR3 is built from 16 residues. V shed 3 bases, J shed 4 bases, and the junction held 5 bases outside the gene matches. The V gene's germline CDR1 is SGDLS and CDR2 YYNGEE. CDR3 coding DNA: TGTGCCAGCAGCGAGGCGGGACTAGCGGGACCAGATACGCAGTATTTT. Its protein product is CASSEAGLAGPDTQYF.

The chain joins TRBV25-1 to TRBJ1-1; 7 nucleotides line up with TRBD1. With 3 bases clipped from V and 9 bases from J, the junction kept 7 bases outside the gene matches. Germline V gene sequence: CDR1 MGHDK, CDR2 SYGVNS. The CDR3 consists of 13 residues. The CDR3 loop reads CASSDTGESKAFF. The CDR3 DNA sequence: TGTGCCAGCAGTGATACAGGGGAGTCTAAAGCTTTCTTT. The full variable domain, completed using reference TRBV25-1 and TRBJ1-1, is EADIYQTPRYLVIGTGKKITLECSQTMGHDKMYWYQQDPGMELHLIHYSYGVNSTEKGDLSSESTVSRIRTEHFPLTLESARPSHTSQYLCASSDTGESKAFFGQGTRLTVV.

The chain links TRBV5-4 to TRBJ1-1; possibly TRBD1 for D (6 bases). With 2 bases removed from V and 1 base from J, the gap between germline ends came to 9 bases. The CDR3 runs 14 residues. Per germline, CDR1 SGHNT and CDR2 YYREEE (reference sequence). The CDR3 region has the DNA TGTGCCAGCAGCTTAGACAGGACGAACACTGAAGCTTTCTTT. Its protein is CASSLDRTNTEAFF.

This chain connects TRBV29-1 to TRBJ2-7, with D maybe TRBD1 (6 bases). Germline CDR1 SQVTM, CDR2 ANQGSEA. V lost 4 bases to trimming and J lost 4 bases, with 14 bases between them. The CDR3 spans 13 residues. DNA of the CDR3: TGCAGCGTTGTTCGGGAAGGGGGTTACGAGCAGTACTTC. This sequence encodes CSVVREGGYEQYF.

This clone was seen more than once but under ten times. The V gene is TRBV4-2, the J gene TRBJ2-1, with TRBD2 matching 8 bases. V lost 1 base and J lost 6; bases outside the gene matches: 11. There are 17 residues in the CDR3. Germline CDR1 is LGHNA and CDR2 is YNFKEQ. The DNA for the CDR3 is TGTGCCAGCAGCCAAGTCAAATCGGCGGGAGGATCCAATGAGCAGTTCTTC. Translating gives CASSQVKSAGGSNEQFF.

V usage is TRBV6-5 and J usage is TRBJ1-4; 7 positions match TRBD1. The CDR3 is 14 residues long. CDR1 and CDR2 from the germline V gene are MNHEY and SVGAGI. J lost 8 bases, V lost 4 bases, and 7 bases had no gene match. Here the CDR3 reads CASSSETGPEKLFF. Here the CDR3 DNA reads TGTGCCAGCAGTTCCGAGACAGGGCCCGAAAAACTGTTTTTT.

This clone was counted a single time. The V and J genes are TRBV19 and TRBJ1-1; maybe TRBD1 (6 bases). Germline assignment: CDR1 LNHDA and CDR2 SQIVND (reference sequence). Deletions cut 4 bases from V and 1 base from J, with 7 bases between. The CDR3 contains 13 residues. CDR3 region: CASSRGQNTEAFF. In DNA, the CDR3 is TGTGCCAGTAGTAGGGGACAGAACACTGAAGCTTTCTTT.

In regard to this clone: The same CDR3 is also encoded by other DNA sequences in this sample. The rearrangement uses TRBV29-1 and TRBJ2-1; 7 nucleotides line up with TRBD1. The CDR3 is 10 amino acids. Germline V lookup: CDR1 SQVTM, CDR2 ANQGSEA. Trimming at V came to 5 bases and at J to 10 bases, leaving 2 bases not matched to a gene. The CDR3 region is CSVYRGEQFF. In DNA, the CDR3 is TGCAGCGTTTACAGGGGCGAGCAGTTCTTC.

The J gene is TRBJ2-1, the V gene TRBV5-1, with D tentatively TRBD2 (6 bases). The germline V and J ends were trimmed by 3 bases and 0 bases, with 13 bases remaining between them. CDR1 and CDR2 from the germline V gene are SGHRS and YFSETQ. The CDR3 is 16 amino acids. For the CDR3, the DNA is TGCGCCAGCAGCTCCCTGGGAGGTCGCTCCTACAATGAGCAGTTCTTC. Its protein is CASSSLGGRSYNEQFF.

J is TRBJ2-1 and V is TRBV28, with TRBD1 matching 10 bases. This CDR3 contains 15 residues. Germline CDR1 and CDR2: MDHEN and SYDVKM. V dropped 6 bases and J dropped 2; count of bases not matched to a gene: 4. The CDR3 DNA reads TGTGCCAGCAGCCCTGGACAGGGGGCCTACAATGAGCAGTTCTTC. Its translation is CASSPGQGAYNEQFF.

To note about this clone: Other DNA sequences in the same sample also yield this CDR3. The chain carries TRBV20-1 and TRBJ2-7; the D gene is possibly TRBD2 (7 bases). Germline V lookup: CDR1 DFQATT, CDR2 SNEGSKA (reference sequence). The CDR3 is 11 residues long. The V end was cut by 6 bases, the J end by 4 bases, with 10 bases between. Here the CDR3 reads CSAKGGYEQYF. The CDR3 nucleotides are TGCAGTGCCAAGGGGGGGTACGAGCAGTACTTC.

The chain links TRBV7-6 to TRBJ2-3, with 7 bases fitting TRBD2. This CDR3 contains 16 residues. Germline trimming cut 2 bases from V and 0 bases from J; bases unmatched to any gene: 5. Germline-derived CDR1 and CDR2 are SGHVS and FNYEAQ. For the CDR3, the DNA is TGTGCCAGCAGCTTAAGCGGGACTACAAGCACAGATACGCAGTATTTT. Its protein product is CASSLSGTTSTDTQYF.

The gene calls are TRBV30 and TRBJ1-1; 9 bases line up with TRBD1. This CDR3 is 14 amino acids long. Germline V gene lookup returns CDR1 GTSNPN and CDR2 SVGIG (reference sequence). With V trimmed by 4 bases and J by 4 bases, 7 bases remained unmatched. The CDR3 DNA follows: TGTGCCTGGACCGACAGGGGGGGAAGCACTGAAGCTTTCTTT. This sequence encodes CAWTDRGGSTEAFF. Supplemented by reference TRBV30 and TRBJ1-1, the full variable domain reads SQTIHQWPATLVQPVGSPLSLECTVEGTSNPNLYWYRQAAGRGLQLLFYSVGIGQISSEVPQNLSASRPQDRQFILSSKKLLLSDSGFYLCAWTDRGGSTEAFFGQGTRLTVV.

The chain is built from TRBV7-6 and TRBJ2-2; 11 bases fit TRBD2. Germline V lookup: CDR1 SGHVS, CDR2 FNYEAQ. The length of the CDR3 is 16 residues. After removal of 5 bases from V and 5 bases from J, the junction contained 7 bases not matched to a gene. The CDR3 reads CASSPLAGGRTGELFF. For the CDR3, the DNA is TGTGCCAGCAGCCCCCTAGCGGGAGGAAGAACCGGGGAGCTGTTTTTT.

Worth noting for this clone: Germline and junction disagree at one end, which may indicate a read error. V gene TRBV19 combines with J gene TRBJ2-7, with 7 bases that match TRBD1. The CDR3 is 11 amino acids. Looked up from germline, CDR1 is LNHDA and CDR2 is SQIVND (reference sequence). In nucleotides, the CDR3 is TGTGCCAGTAACAGGGGCCTAATATTGAACTTC. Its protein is CASNRGLILNF.

The CDR3 nucleotides are TGCGCCAGCAGCTCGACAGGGAATTACAATGAGCAGTTCTTC. It specifies CASSSTGNYNEQFF. The gene calls are TRBV5-1 and TRBJ2-1; 7 nucleotides agree with TRBD1. The ends lost 3 bases at V and 4 bases at J; junction bases unmatched: 4. CDR3 size: 14 residues. Germline V gene sequence: CDR1 SGHRS, CDR2 YFSETQ.

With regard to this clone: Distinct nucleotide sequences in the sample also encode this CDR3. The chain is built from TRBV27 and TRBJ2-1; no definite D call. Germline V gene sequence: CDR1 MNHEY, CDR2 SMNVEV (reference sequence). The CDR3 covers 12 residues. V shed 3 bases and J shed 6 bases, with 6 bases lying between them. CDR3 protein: CASSFYGNEQFF. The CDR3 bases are TGTGCCAGCAGTTTTTACGGCAATGAGCAGTTCTTC.

The CDR3 DNA follows: TGTGCCAGCAACTGGGGACAGGGCGTCCAGCCCCAGCATTTT. Amino acids: CASNWGQGVQPQHF. The J gene is TRBJ1-5, the V gene TRBV28, with 9 bases fitting TRBD1. The CDR3 consists of 14 residues. Germline V lookup: CDR1 MDHEN, CDR2 SYDVKM. Trimming took 7 bases from V and 7 from J; bases not matched to a gene: 8.

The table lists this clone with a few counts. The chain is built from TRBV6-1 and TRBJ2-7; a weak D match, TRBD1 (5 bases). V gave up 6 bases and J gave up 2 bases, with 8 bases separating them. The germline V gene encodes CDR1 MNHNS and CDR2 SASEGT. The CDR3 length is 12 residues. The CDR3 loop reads CASRDIAYEQYF. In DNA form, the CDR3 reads TGTGCCAGCAGGGACATTGCCTACGAGCAGTACTTC.

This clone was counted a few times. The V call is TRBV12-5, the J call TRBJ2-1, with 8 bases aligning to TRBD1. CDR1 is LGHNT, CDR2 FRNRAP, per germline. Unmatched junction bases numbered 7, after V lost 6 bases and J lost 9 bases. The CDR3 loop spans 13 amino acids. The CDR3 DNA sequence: TGTGCTAGTGGGACAGGGGCGGGGAGTGAGCAGTTCTTC. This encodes CASGTGAGSEQFF.

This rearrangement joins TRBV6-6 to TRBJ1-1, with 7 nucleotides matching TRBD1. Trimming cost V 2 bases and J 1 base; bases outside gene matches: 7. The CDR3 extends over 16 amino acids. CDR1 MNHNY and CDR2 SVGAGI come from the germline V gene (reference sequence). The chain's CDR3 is CASSYDTTGRNTEAFF. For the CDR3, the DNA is TGTGCCAGCAGTTACGATACGACAGGGAGGAACACTGAAGCTTTCTTT.

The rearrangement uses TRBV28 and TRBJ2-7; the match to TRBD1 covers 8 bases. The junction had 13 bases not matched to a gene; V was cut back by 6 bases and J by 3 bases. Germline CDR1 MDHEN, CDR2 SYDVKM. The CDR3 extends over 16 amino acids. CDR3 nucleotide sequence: TGTGCCAGCAGCAGGGAAACAGGGGGTTTAAGCTACGAGCAGTACTTC. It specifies CASSRETGGLSYEQYF.

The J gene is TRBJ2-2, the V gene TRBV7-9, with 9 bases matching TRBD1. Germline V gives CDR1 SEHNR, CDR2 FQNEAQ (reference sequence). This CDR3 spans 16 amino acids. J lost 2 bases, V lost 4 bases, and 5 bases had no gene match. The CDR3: CASSYPGQGNTGELFF. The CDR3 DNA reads TGTGCCAGCAGCTATCCGGGACAGGGAAACACCGGGGAGCTGTTTTTT.